This note documents a single T cell receptor beta chain sequence. This sample is drawn from a study of identical twins. Via MiXCR, TCRdb re-called the 5' RACE reads, giving one row per CDR3 protein. Here the sample spans 450,000 to 600,000 distinct CDR3 sequences, under 25% being singletons. These data also featured in a second study, about yellow fever vaccine responses in identical twins.

The receptor was derived from a woman aged 18-30 years in good health. Sequencing input: CD4+ T cells sorted from blood.

The CDR3 nucleotides read TGTGCCAGCCGCCGACGGACTAGCGGGGGTAACACGCAGTATTTT. This codes for CASRRRTSGGNTQYF. The chain recombines TRBV12-3 or TRBV12-4 with TRBJ2-3; 13 bases line up with TRBD2. This CDR3 has 15 amino acids. V shed 8 bases and J 9 bases; nucleotides not matched to a gene: 11.